Each of the 2 T cell receptor beta chains below was sequenced from the same sample in a study of radiation and T cells in renal cell carcinoma. The table came from immunoSEQ multiplex PCR; TCRdb's copy has only in-frame clones and leaves some out. The sample has some 150,000 clones, around four fifths seen once. Described time point: baseline pretreatment blood. The treatment denotes: 15 Gy SBRT to primary tumor, nephrectomy 4 weeks later. The sample in question was blood, obtained from a patient whose treatment included radiotherapy and nephrectomy. These receptors originate from a woman between 45 and 60 years old with renal cell carcinoma.

This chain uses TRBV7-2 with TRBJ1-4; unclear D gene. Trimming took 1 base from V and 0 from J, leaving 9 bases between them. CDR1 is SGHTA and CDR2 is FQGNSA in the germline V gene. This CDR3 region has 16 residues. The CDR3 protein is CASSLVGTPTNEKLFF. CDR3 DNA sequence: TGTGCCAGCAGCTTAGTCGGTACCCCAACTAATGAAAAACTGTTTTTT.

The CDR3 loop reads CASSYSRGRTDTQYF. The CDR3 bases are TGTGCCAGCAGTTACTCGAGAGGGCGCACAGATACGCAGTATTTT. The chain couples TRBV6-5 to TRBJ2-3; possibly TRBD2 for D (5 bases). The V and J ends lost 0 bases and 1 base respectively, with 8 bases between them. This CDR3 region has 15 residues. Germline CDR1 and CDR2: MNHEY and SVGAGI.